A single sample gave rise to the 3 T cell receptor beta chains below, sequenced in a study of metastatic and nonmetastatic thyroid tumors. TCRdb reanalyzed the PCR reads via MiXCR. The sample has 90,000 or so clones; over 8.5% are singletons. Nobody among the patients had been given any treatment before thyroid surgery. Sequences were obtained from blood. The receptors were sampled from a female donor with papillary thyroid cancer or a benign thyroid nodule (not recorded which). Some clones in this sample may be carry-over from other donors' samples.

This clone was seen more than once but under ten times. This chain links TRBV11-2 with TRBJ2-7; D is perhaps TRBD1 or TRBD2 (7 bases each). The CDR3 sequence is 14 residues long. Per germline, CDR1 SGHAT and CDR2 FQNNGV. V was shortened by 2 bases and J by 4 bases, with 12 bases between the two germline ends. The DNA for the CDR3 is TGTGCCAGCAGCTTAAGACAGGGAGGGTACGAGCAGTACTTC. The encoded protein is CASSLRQGGYEQYF.

With respect to this clone: This clone may be a read error of a much larger clone one base away. The chain uses TRBV20-1 and TRBJ1-5; no firm D call. CDR1 and CDR2 (germline): DFQATT, SNEGSKA (reference sequence). The CDR3 runs to 12 residues. The CDR3 sequence: CSAVDSNRPQHF. The CDR3 DNA reads as TGCAGTGCCGTTGATAGCAATCGGCCCCAGCATTTT.

The V and J genes are TRBV6-5 and TRBJ2-1, with 7 nucleotides matching TRBD1. V lost 6 bases, J lost 0 bases, and 11 bases stayed unmatched. Germline V gene lookup returns CDR1 MNHEY and CDR2 SVGAGI. This CDR3 has 17 amino acids. CDR3 residues: CASRRGQDSFSYNEQFF. The CDR3 DNA reads TGTGCCAGCAGACGCGGACAGGACAGCTTCTCCTACAATGAGCAGTTCTTC.